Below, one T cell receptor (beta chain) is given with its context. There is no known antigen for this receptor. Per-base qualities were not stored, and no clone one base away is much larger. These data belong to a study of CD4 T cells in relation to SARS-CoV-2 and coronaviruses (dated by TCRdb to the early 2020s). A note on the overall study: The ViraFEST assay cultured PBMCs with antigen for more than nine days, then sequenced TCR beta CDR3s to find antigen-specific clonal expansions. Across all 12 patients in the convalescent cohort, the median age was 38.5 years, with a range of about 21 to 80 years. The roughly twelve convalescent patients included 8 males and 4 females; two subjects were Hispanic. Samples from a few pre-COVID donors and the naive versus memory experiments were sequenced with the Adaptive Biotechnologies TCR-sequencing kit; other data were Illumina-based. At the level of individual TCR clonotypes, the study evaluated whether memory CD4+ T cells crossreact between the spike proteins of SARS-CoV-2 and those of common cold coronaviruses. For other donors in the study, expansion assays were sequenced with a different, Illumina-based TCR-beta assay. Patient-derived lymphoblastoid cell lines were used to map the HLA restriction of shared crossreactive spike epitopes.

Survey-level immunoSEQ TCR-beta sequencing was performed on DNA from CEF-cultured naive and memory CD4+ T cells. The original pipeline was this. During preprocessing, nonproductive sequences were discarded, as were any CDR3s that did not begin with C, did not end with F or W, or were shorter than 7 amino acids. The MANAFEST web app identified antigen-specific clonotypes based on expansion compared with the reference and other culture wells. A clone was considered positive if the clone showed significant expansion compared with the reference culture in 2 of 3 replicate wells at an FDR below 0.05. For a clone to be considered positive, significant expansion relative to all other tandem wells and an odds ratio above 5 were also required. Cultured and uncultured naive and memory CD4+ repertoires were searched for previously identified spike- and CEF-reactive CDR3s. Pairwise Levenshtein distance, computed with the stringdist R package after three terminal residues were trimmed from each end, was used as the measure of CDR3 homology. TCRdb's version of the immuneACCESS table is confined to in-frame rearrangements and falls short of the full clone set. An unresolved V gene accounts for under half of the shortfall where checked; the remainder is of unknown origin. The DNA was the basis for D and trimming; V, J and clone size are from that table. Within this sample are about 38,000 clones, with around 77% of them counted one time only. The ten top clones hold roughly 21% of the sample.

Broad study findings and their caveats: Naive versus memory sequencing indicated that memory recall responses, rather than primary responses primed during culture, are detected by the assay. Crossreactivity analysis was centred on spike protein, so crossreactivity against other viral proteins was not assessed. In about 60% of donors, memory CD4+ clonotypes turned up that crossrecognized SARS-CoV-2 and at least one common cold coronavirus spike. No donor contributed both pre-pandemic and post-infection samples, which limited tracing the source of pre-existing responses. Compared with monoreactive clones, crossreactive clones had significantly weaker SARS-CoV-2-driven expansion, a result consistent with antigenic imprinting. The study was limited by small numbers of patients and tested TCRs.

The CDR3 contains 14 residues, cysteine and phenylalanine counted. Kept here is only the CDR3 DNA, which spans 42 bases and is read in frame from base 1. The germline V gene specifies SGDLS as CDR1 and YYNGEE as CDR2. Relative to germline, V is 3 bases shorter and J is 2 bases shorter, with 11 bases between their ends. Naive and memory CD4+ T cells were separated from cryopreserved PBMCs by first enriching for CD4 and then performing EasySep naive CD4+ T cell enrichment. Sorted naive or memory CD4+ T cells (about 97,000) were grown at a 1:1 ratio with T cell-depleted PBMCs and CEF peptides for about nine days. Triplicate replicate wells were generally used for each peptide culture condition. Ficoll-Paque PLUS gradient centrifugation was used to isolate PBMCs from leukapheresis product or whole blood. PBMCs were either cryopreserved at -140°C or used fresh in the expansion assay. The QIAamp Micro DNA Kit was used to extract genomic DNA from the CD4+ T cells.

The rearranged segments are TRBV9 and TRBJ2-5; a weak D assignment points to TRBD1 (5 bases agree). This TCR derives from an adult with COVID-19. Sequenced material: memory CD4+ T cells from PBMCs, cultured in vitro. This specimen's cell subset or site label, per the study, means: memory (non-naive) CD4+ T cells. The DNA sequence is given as TGTGCCAGCAGCGACCCTGCAGGGCAAGAGACCCAGTACTTC. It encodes CASSDPAGQETQYF. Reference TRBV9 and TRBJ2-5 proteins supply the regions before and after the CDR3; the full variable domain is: DSGVTQTPKHLITATGQRVTLRCSPRSGDLSVYWYQQSLDQGLQFLIQYYNGEERAKGNILERFSAQQFPDLHSELNLSSLELGDSALYFCASSDPAGQETQYFGPGTRLLVL.